The clone carrying this TCR beta chain was seen a few times. A much larger clone lies one base from this, so it may be a read error. Calling Graves' hyperthyroidism stable meant ophthalmopathy did not progress within 18 months. Each patient was aged 18 to 65 and had newly diagnosed hyperthyroidism of under 2 months' duration. PBMCs were sourced from roughly 9.7 ml fresh peripheral blood. These data belong to a study of T cells in Graves' hyperthyroidism and ophthalmopathy. This CDR3 region has 12 residues. Germline V gene data show CDR1 as MGHRA and CDR2 as YSYEKL. With 6 bases removed from V and 4 bases from J, the gap between germline ends came to 9 bases. TCR beta CDR3 regions were amplified from RNA. The TCR CDR3 was amplified in a first-round RT-PCR using the HTBI primer set. Each CDR3 protein is one row after TCRdb ran MiXCR on the multiplex PCR reads. The sample contains hundreds of thousands of distinct CDR3 sequences, 38% of which appear only once.

Sequencing was performed on blood. The origin of this receptor is a man aged 18-30 years with Graves' hyperthyroidism. The chain is built from TRBV4-1 and TRBJ1-2, with a weak D call TRBD1 (5 bases). CDR3 region: CASSWDRYGYTF. The CDR3 region has the DNA TGCGCCAGCAGTTGGGACCGCTATGGCTACACCTTC.